This T cell receptor beta chain was retrieved from a study of T cell repertoires in cytomegalovirus infection. The wider study: Through public TCR beta signatures, both CMV infection and matching HLA type were indicated. Overall study results and limits: There were HLA-C-restricted CMV-specific TCR beta clonotypes dominating the ex vivo response.

The junction had 5 bases not matched to a gene; V was cut back by 5 bases and J by 5 bases. CDR3 length: 13 amino acids. Germline V gene data show CDR1 as DFQATT and CDR2 as SNEGSKA (reference sequence). Using its own MiXCR run on the reads, TCRdb lists one record per CDR3 protein. The repertoire includes about 680,000 distinct CDR3 sequences, around 24% of them detected once, and 6.5% to 10% sits in the top ten. To note about this clonotype: Its matching antigen is unknown.

This rearrangement joins TRBV20-1 to TRBJ1-5; 8 bases map to TRBD1. The TCR was taken from a human donor in good health (CMV status not recorded). Some clones in this sample may be carry-over from other donors' samples. The sample consisted of CD8+ T cells from PBMCs. The CDR3 here is CSAGEDRDQPQHF. The CDR3 bases are TGCAGTGCTGGGGAGGACAGGGATCAGCCCCAGCATTTT.